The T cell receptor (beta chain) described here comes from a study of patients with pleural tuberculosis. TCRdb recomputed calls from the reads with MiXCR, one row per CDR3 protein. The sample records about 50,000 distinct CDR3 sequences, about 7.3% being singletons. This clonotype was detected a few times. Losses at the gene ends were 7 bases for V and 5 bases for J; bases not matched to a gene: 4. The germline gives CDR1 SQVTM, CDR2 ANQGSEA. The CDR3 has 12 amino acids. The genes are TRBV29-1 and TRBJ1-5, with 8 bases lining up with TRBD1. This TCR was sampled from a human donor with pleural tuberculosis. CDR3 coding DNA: TGCAGCGCTTCGACAGGGGATCAGCCCCAGCATTTT. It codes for CSASTGDQPQHF.